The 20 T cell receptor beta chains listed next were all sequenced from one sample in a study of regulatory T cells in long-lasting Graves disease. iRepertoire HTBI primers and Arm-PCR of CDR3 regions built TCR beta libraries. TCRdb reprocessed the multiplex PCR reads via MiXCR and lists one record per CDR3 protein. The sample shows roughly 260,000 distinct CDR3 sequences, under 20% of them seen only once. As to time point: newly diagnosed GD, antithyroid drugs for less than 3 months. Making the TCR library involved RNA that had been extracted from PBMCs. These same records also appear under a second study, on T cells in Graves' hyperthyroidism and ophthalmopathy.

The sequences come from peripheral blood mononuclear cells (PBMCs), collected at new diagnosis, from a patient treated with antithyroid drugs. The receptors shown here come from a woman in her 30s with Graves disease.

DNA of the CDR3: TGTGCCAGCAGTTTCACCGGGACAGTGCGATCCGCAGATACGCAGTATTTT. Residues: CASSFTGTVRSADTQYF. The chain is built from TRBV2 and TRBJ2-3; 7 nucleotides match TRBD1. The CDR3 covers 17 residues. With 5 bases clipped from V and 4 bases from J, the junction kept 15 bases outside the gene matches. CDR1 and CDR2 from the germline V gene are SNHLY and FYNNEI.

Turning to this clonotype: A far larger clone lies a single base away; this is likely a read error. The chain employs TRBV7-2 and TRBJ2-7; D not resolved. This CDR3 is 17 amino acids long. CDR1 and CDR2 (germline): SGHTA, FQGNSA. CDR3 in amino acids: CASSLDLRSLLSCEQYF. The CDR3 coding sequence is TGTGCCAGCAGCTTAGATCTCCGGAGTCTCCTCTCCTGCGAGCAGTACTTC.

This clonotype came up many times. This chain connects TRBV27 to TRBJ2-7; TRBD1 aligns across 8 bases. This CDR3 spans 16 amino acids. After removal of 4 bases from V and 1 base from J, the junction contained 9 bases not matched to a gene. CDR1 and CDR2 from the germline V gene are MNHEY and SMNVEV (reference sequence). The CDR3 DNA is TGTGCCAGCAGTTACTCCGGGACAGGCACGTCCTACGAGCAGTACTTC. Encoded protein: CASSYSGTGTSYEQYF.

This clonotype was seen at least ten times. The CDR3 loop is CASSLGAGLDEQYF. The CDR3 DNA sequence: TGCGCCAGCAGCTTGGGGGCAGGGTTGGACGAGCAGTACTTC. The V gene is TRBV5-1, the J gene TRBJ2-7; tentative D call: TRBD1 (5 bases). The CDR3 runs 14 residues. V was shortened by 0 bases and J by 5 bases, with 12 bases between the two germline ends. The germline V gene encodes CDR1 SGHRS and CDR2 YFSETQ.

CDR3 nucleotides: TGCGCCAGCGCGGTTTATGTGACAGGGGGCAGGGAGACCCAGTACTTC. This gives the protein CASAVYVTGGRETQYF. The V call is TRBV5-1, the J call TRBJ2-1, with 10 bases matching TRBD1. The DNA end favors TRBJ2-5, so the J call may be wrong. This CDR3 is built from 16 residues. Per the germline V gene, CDR1 is SGHRS and CDR2 is YFSETQ.

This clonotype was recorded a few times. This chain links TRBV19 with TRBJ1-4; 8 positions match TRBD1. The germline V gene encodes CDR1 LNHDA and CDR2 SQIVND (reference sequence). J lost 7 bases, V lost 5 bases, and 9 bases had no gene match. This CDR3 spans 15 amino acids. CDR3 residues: CASSLGTGRGEKLFF. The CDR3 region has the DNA TGTGCCAGTAGTCTAGGGACAGGCCGTGGTGAAAAACTGTTTTTT.

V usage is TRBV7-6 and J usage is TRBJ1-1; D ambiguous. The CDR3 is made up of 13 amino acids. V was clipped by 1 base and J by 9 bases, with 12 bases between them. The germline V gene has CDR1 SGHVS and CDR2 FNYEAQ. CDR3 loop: CASSLGEGEKAFF. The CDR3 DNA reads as TGTGCCAGCAGCTTAGGTGAGGGCGAAAAAGCTTTCTTT.

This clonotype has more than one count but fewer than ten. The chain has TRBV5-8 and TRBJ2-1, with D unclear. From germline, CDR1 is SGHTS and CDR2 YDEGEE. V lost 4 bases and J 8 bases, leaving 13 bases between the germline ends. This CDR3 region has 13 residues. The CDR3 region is CASSVLGLDEQFF. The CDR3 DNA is TGTGCCAGCAGCGTGCTCGGGCTGGATGAGCAGTTCTTC.

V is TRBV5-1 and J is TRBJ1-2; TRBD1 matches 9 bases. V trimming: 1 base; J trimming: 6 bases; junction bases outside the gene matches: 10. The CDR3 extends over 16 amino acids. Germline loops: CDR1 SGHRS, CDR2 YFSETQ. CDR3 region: CASSLQGRDRVDGYTF. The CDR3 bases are TGCGCCAGCAGCTTGCAGGGGCGGGACAGGGTCGATGGCTACACCTTC.

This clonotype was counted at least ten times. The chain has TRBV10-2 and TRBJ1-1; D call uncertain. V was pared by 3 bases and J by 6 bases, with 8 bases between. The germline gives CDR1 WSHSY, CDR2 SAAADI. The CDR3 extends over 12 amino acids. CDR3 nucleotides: TGCGCCAGCAGTGATTGGGCCCCTGAAGCTTTCTTT. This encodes CASSDWAPEAFF.

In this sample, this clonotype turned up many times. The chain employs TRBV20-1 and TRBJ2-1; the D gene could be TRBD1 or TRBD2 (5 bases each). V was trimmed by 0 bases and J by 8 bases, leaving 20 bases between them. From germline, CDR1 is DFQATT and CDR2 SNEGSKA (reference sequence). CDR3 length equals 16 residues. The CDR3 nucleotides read TGCAGTGCTAGAGATTCCGGAGACAGCAGCGGCGATGAGCAGTTCTTC. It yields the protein CSARDSGDSSGDEQFF.

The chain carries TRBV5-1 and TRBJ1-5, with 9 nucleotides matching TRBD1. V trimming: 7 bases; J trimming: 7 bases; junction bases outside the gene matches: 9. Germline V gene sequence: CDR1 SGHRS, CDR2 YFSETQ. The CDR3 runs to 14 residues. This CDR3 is CASRSGTGRQPQHF. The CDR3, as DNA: TGCGCCAGCCGATCCGGGACAGGGAGACAGCCCCAGCATTTT.

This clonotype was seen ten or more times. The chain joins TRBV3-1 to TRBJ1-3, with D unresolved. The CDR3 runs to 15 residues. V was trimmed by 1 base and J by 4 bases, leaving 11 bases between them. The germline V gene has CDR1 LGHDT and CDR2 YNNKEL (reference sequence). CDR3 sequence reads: CASSQGRRHGNTIYF. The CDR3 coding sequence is TGTGCCAGCAGCCAAGGGAGGCGTCACGGAAACACCATATATTTT.

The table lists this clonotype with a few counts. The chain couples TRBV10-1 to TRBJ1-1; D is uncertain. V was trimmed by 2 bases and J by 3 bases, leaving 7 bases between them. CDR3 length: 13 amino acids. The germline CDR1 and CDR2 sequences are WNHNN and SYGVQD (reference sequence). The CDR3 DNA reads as TGCGCCAGCAGTGAGGGCAGGTACACTGAAGCTTTCTTT. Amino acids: CASSEGRYTEAFF.

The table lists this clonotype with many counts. CDR3 protein: CASRDPASPLHF. CDR3 nucleotide sequence: TGTGCCAGTAGGGATCCAGCTTCACCCCTCCACTTT. J is TRBJ1-6 and V is TRBV19; D is unclear. Germline V lookup: CDR1 LNHDA, CDR2 SQIVND (reference sequence). V lost 6 bases, J lost 9 bases, and 9 bases lay in between. The CDR3 runs 12 residues. Full variable domain (remainder filled in from reference TRBV19 and TRBJ1-6): DGGITQSPKYLFRKEGQNVTLSCEQNLNHDAMYWYRQDPGQGLRLIYYSQIVNDFQKGDIAEGYSVSREKKESFPLTVTSAQKNPTAFYLCASRDPASPLHFGNGTRLTVT.

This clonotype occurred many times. DNA for the CDR3: TGTGCCAGCAGTGAGGGGGGAGCAGGGGGTCAATACGAGCAGTACTTC. It is translated as CASSEGGAGGQYEQYF. V and J are TRBV25-1 and TRBJ2-7; D might be TRBD1 (7 bases). The length of the CDR3 is 16 residues. Germline CDR1 reads MGHDK; CDR2 reads SYGVNS. V gave up 3 bases and J gave up 4 bases, with 19 bases separating them.

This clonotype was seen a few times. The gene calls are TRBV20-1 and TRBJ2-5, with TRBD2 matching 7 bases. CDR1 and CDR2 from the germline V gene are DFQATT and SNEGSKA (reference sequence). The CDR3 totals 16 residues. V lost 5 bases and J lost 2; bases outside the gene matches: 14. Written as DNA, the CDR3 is TGCAGTGCTGGGGGGGACTCCCCCGGGGCTCAAGAGACCCAGTACTTC. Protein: CSAGGDSPGAQETQYF.

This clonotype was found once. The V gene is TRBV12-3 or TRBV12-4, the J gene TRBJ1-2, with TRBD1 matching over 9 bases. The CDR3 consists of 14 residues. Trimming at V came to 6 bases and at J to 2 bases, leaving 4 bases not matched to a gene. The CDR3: CASSLTGGNYGYTF. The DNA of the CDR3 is TGTGCCAGCAGCCTTACAGGGGGCAACTATGGCTACACCTTC.

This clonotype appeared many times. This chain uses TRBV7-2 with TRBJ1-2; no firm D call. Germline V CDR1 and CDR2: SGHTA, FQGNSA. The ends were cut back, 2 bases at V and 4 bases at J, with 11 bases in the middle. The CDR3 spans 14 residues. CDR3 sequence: CASSLNPNTYGYTF. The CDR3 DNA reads TGTGCCAGCAGCTTAAATCCAAATACCTATGGCTACACCTTC.

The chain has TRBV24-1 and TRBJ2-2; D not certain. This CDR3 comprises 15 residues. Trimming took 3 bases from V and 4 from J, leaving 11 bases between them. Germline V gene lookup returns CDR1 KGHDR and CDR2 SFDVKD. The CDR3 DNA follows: TGTGCCACCAGTGATCATGACTGGGGCACCGGGGAGCTGTTTTTT. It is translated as CATSDHDWGTGELFF.